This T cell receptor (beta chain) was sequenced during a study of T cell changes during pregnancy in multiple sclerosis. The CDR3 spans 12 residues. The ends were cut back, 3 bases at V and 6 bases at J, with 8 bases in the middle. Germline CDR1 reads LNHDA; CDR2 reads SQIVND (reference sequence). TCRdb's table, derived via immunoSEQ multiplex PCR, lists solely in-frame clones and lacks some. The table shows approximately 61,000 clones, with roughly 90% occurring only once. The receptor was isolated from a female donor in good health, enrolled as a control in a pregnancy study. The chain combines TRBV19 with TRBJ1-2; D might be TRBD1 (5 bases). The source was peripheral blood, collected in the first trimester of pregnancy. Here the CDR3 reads CASSIQGNGYTF. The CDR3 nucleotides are TGTGCCAGTAGTATCCAGGGTAATGGCTACACCTTC. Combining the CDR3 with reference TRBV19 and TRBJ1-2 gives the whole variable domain DGGITQSPKYLFRKEGQNVTLSCEQNLNHDAMYWYRQDPGQGLRLIYYSQIVNDFQKGDIAEGYSVSREKKESFPLTVTSAQKNPTAFYLCASSIQGNGYTFGSGTRLTVV.